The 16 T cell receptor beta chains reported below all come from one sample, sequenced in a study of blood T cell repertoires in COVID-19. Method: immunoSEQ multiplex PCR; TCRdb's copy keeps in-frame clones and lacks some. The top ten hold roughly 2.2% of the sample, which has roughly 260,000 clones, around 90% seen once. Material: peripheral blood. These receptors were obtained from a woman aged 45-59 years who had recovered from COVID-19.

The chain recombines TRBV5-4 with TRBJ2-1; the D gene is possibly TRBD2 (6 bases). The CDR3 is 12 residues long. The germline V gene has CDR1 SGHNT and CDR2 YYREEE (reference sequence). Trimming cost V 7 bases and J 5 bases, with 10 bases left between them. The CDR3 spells CASSREDNEQFF. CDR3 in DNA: TGTGCCAGCTCGAGGGAGGACAATGAGCAGTTCTTC.

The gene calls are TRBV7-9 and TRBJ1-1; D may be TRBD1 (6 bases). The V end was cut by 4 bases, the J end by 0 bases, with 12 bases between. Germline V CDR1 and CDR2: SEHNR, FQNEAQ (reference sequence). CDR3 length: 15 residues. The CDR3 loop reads CASSYQGTLNTEAFF. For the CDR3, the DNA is TGTGCCAGCAGCTACCAGGGGACACTGAACACTGAAGCTTTCTTT.

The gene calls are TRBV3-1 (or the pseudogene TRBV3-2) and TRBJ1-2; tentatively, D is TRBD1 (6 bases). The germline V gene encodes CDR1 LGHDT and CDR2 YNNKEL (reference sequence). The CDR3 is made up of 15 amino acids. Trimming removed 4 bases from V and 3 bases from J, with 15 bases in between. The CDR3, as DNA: TGTGCCAGCAGCCCCACCCAGGGGCAATACTATGGCTACACCTTC. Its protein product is CASSPTQGQYYGYTF.

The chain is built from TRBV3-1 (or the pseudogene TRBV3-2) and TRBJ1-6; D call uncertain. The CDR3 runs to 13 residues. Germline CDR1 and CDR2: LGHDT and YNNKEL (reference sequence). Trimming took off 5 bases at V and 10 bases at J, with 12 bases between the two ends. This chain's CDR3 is CASSSSFNSPLHF. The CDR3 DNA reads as TGTGCCAGCAGCTCTAGCTTTAACTCACCCCTCCACTTT.

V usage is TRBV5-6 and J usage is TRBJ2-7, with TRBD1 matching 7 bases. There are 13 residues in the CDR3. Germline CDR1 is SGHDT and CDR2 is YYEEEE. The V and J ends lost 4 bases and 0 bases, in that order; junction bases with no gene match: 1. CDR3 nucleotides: TGTGCCAGCAGCCCAGGGGGCTCCTACGAGCAGTACTTC. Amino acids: CASSPGGSYEQYF.

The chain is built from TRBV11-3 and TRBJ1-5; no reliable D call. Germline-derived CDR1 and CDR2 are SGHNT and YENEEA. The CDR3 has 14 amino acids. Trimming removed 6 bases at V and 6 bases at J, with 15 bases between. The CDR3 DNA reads TGTGCCAGCAGGCGGAGGCCGCTCGCTCAGCCCCAGCATTTT. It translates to CASRRRPLAQPQHF.

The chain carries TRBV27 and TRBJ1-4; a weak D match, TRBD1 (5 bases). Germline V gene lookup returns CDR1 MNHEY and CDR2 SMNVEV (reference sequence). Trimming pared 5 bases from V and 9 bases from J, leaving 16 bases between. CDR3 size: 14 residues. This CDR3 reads CASSLGQSYQKLFF. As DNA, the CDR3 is TGTGCCAGCAGTCTCGGACAAAGCTACCAAAAACTGTTTTTT.

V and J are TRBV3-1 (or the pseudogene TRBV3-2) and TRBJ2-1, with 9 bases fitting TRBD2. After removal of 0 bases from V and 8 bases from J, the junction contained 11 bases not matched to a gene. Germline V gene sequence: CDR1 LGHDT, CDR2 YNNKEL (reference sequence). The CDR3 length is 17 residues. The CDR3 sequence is CASSQEGAASGVDEQFF. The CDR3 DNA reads TGTGCCAGCAGCCAAGAGGGAGCGGCTAGCGGGGTAGATGAGCAGTTCTTC.

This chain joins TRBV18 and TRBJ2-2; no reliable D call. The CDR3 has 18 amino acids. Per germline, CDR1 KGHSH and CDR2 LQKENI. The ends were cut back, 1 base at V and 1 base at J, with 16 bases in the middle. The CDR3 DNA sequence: TGTGCCAGCTCACCACTACTACCCGGAACGGTGAACACCGGGGAGCTGTTTTTT. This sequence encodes CASSPLLPGTVNTGELFF. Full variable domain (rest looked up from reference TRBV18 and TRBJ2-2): NAGVMQNPRHLVRRRGQEARLRCSPMKGHSHVYWYRQLPEEGLKFMVYLQKENIIDESGMPKERFSAEFPKEGPSILRIQQVVRGDSAAYFCASSPLLPGTVNTGELFFGEGSRLTVL.

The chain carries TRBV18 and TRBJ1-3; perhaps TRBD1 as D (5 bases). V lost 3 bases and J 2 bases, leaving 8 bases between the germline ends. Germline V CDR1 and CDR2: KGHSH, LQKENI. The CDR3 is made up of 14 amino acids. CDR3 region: CASSPQGTGNTIYF. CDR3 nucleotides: TGTGCCAGCTCACCTCAGGGTACTGGAAACACCATATATTTT.

CDR3 coding DNA: TGTGCCAGCAGCCATCGGGGGGGACAGTACGAGCAGTACTTC. Protein: CASSHRGGQYEQYF. This sequence joins TRBV7-2 and TRBJ2-7, with D maybe TRBD2 (8 bases). V lost 5 bases, J lost 4 bases, and 15 bases lay in between. The CDR3 loop spans 14 amino acids. The germline gives CDR1 SGHTA, CDR2 FQGNSA.

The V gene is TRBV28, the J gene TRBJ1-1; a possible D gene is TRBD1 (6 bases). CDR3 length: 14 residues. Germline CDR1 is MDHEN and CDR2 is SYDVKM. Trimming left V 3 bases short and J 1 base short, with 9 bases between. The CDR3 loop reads CASSFGQTNTEAFF. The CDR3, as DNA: TGTGCCAGCAGTTTCGGACAGACGAACACTGAAGCTTTCTTT.

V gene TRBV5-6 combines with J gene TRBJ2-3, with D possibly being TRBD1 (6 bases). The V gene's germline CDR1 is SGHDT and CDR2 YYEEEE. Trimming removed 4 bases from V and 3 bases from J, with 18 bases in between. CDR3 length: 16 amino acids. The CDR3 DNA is TGTGCCAGCAGCCTCATAGGGACACCCAAAACAGATACGCAGTATTTT. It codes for CASSLIGTPKTDTQYF.

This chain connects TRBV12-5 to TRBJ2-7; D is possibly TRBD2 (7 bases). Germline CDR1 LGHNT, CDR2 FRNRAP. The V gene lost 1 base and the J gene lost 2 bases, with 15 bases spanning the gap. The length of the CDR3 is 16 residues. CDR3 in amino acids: CASGLAPGGHPYEQYF. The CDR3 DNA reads TGTGCTAGTGGTTTGGCTCCCGGGGGGCATCCCTACGAGCAGTACTTC.

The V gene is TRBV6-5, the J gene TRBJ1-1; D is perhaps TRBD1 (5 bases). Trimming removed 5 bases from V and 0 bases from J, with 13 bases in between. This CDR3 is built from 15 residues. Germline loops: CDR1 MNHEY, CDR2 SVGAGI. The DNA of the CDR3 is TGTGCCAGCAGTCCCCGGCCAGGGTTGAACACTGAAGCTTTCTTT. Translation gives CASSPRPGLNTEAFF.

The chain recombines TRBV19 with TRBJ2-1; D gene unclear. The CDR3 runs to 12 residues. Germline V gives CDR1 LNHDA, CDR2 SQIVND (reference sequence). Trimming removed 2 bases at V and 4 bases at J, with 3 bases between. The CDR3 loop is CASSITYNEQFF. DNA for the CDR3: TGTGCCAGTAGTATAACTTACAATGAGCAGTTCTTC.